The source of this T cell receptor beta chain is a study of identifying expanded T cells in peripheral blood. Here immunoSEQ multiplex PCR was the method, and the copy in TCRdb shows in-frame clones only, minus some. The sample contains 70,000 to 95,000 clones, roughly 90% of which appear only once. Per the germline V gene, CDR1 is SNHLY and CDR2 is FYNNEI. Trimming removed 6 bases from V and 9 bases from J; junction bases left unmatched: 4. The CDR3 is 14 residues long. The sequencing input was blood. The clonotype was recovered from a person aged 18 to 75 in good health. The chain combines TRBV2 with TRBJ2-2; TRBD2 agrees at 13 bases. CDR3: CASRRTSGRRELFF. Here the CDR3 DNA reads TGTGCCAGCAGGCGGACTAGCGGGAGACGGGAGCTGTTTTTT. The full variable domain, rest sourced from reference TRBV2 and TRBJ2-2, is EPEVTQTPSHQVTQMGQEVILRCVPISNHLYFYWYRQILGQKVEFLVSFYNNEISEKSEIFDDQFSVERPDGSNFTLKIRSTKLEDSAMYFCASRRTSGRRELFFGEGSRLTVL.